The entry below describes one TCR beta chain. Its target antigen remains unknown. This entry is derived from a study of human CD8 memory T cell subsets (TCRdb year 2020). For the wider study: To assess clonal relationships, the TCRbeta repertoires of stem-like (TSTEM), progenitor exhausted-like (TPEX) and effector memory CD8+ T cell subsets were compared. TCRbeta repertoires were obtained from six donors, each contributing TSTEM, TPEX and effector memory subsets. The paper as a whole reports these results and caveats: Normalized Shannon-Wiener diversity was similarly high in the TSTEM and TPEX subsets, while the effector memory subsets were comparatively less diverse. Chao1 estimates suggested greater repertoire diversity in TSTEM than in TPEX subsets, potentially reflecting a broader range of specificities. Only TCRbeta chains were sequenced, and the repertoire comparisons were based on about six donors and tested using paired t-tests with Bonferroni correction. Although both stem-like subsets shared clonotypes with effector memory cells, the overlap between TSTEM and TPEX repertoires was minimal, suggesting distinct antigen spectra for the TSTEM and TPEX subsets.

Density gradient separation was used to isolate peripheral blood mononuclear cells from healthy donor buffy coats. Negative magnetic separation using EasySep or MojoSort CD8+ T cell isolation kits was how the study enriched total CD8+ T cells. An RNeasy Mini Kit was used to extract total RNA from duplicate vials of around 150,000 sorted CD8+ T cells per subset. PBMCs were used either fresh or after being cryopreserved in fetal bovine serum containing approximately 9.8% DMSO. CD8+ T cell subsets were sorted to purity by fluorescence-activated cell sorting on a FACSAria III. A Human TCR Profiling Kit was used to prepare UMI-labeled 5' RACE TCRbeta libraries. The same number of PCR cycles was used to prepare all TCRbeta libraries in parallel. The study's own analysis went as follows. The number of functional CDR3beta clonotypes in each TCRbeta library ranged from roughly 2,800 to 18,000. MIGEC 1.2.9 handled UMI extraction and consensus assembly, with a minimum of three reads required per UMI. In-frame CDR3beta repertoires were extracted with MiXCR 3.0.3. Diversity metrics were computed in VDJtools 1.2.1 after downsampling each sample to 42,000 randomly selected UMIs. Repertoire overlap metrics D, R and F2 were calculated in VDJtools for the top 3,000 clones of each sample pair. Based on TCRdb reprocessing of the reads, there is one entry per CDR3 protein sequence, and DNA is missing. These V and J calls derive from TCRdb rather than the authors' analysis. The sample's records list approximately 11,000 distinct CDR3 sequences. The leading ten clones occupy about 9% of the sample.

The receptor was isolated from a human donor in good health. Sequencing was carried out using CD8+ T cells from PBMCs.

The CDR3 has the sequence CASSYLTSGRDNEQFF. Recombination joined TRBV6-6 with TRBJ2-1; the D call of TRBD2 rests on TCRdb alone, since no DNA is present to check it. The germline V gene (reference sequence) provides CDR1 MNHNY and CDR2 SVGAGI. Inclusive of the bounding cysteine and phenylalanine, the CDR3 is 16 residues long. No DNA is listed.